The rows below give T cell receptor beta chains drawn from one sample of a study of blood T cell repertoires in COVID-19. The data were produced by immunoSEQ multiplex PCR, yet TCRdb's version contains in-frame clones alone and is incomplete. Of under 170,000 clones in the sample, 65% to 90% are singletons; the top ten hold roughly 3.3%. The sequenced material came from peripheral blood. Source of these receptors: a man aged 65 to 85 with acute or convalescent COVID-19. Each CDR3 is given with its conserved first and last residue. D genes are given only for firm matches.

J,D,V,CDR3,DNA
TRBJ2-3,TRBD2,TRBV29-1,CSVARRLATTDTQYF,TGCAGCGTTGCCCGTAGACTAGCGACCACAGATACGCAGTATTTT
TRBJ2-3,NA,TRBV28,CASSFGGPLDTQYF,TGTGCCAGCAGTTTTGGCGGGCCTTTAGATACGCAGTATTTT
TRBJ2-3,NA,TRBV5-1,CASSFTGTFTDTQYF,TGCGCCAGCAGCTTTACCGGGACTTTCACAGATACGCAGTATTTT
TRBJ2-7,TRBD1,TRBV19,CASSSGTGRNEQYF,TGTGCCAGTAGTTCCGGGACAGGGAGGAACGAGCAGTACTTC
TRBJ2-3,TRBD2,TRBV4-3,CASSPLLAGDTDTQYF,TGCGCCAGCAGCCCTCTACTAGCGGGAGACACAGATACGCAGTATTTT
TRBJ2-7,NA,TRBV7-3,CASSFSGSYEQYF,TGTGCCAGCAGCTTCAGCGGGTCCTACGAGCAGTACTTC
TRBJ2-7,NA,TRBV6-5,CASSYSGDTSYEQYF,TGTGCCAGCAGTTACTCGGGTGACACCTCCTACGAGCAGTACTTC
TRBJ1-1,TRBD1,TRBV7-8,CASSSVLGQGMMNTEAFF,TGTGCCAGCAGCTCCGTCCTGGGACAGGGGATGATGAACACTGAAGCTTTCTTT
TRBJ1-6,TRBD1,TRBV5-1,CASSLDGTGTSPLHF,TGCGCCAGCAGCTTGGATGGGACAGGCACTTCACCCCTCCACTTT
TRBJ2-3,TRBD1,TRBV28,CASSLGTGYGDTQYF,TGTGCCAGCAGTTTAGGGACAGGTTACGGTGATACGCAGTATTTT
TRBJ2-2,NA,TRBV4-2,CASSLSSAGTGELFF,TGTGCCAGCAGCCTTTCCTCGGCGGGCACCGGGGAGCTGTTTTTT